The 20 T cell receptor beta chains listed next were all sequenced from one sample in a study of Ad26.COV2.S vaccination and SARS-CoV-2 variants. The assay was immunoSEQ multiplex PCR, and TCRdb's table has in-frame clones only and misses some. This sample has about 480,000 clones, with around nine tenths found just once. Treatment denoted: 15 to 20 received Ad26.COV2.S at low or high dose, single or two shots; roughly five received placebo; per-sample allocation not given. The study sampled participants on day 63 after the first vaccine or placebo injection. Sequenced here: peripheral blood, sampled in a trial of Ad26.COV2.S vaccine versus placebo. The receptors originated from a person aged 18-60 years who received the Ad26.COV2.S COVID-19 vaccine or a placebo.

This chain connects TRBV11-3 to TRBJ1-4; D perhaps matches TRBD1 (6 bases). The V gene's germline CDR1 is SGHNT and CDR2 YENEEA. Trimming removed 3 bases from V and 4 bases from J, with 15 bases in between. The CDR3 runs to 16 residues. The CDR3 DNA reads as TGTGCCAGCAGCTTGGTAACAGGGCAGGGTAATGAAAAACTGTTTTTT. This gives the protein CASSLVTGQGNEKLFF.

The rearrangement joins TRBV7-9 to TRBJ2-1; a possible D gene is TRBD1 (6 bases). V lost 4 bases to trimming and J lost 5 bases, with 15 bases between them. CDR1 and CDR2 (germline): SEHNR, FQNEAQ (reference sequence). This CDR3 has 15 residues. The CDR3 region is CASSYGGQRDNEQFF. The CDR3 nucleotides are TGTGCCAGCAGCTACGGAGGACAGAGGGACAATGAGCAGTTCTTC.

This chain joins TRBV27 and TRBJ2-7; 12 bases are a match to TRBD2. The V gene's germline CDR1 is MNHEY and CDR2 SMNVEV (reference sequence). The CDR3 is made up of 18 amino acids. Trimming at V came to 4 bases and at J to 6 bases, leaving 16 bases not matched to a gene. CDR3 loop: CASSSRSTSGRPPGEQYF. The CDR3 DNA sequence: TGTGCCAGCAGTTCCAGATCTACTAGCGGGAGGCCGCCGGGCGAGCAGTACTTC.

V is TRBV11-3 and J is TRBJ2-5, with D uncertain. CDR3 length equals 12 residues. V lost 1 base to trimming and J lost 7 bases, with 7 bases between them. Germline V gene data show CDR1 as SGHNT and CDR2 as YENEEA. Here the CDR3 reads CASSLGPTTQYF. CDR3 bases: TGTGCCAGCAGCTTAGGTCCCACGACCCAGTACTTC.

This clone was recorded only once. The chain combines TRBV19 with TRBJ1-5, with 10 bases identical to TRBD1. The CDR3 is 16 residues long. The trim removed 5 bases at V and 5 bases at J, leaving 9 bases unmatched. The germline V gene has CDR1 LNHDA and CDR2 SQIVND (reference sequence). The CDR3 region has the DNA TGTGCCAGTAGTCACGGACAGGGGGGCATCTATCAGCCCCAGCATTTT. Its translation: CASSHGQGGIYQPQHF.

V usage is TRBV28 and J usage is TRBJ1-1; D is uncertain. Deletions cut 1 base from V and 4 bases from J, with 16 bases between. Germline CDR1 MDHEN, CDR2 SYDVKM. The CDR3 contains 16 residues. This CDR3 reads CASSLSPPTGVTEAFF. CDR3 DNA sequence: TGTGCCAGCAGTTTATCCCCACCCACCGGTGTCACTGAAGCTTTCTTT.

The chain employs TRBV9 and TRBJ2-1; perhaps D is TRBD1 or TRBD2 (5 bases each). The CDR3 consists of 14 residues. Germline loops: CDR1 SGDLS, CDR2 YYNGEE. The V end lost 0 bases, the J end lost 8 bases, and 12 bases lay between the germline ends. This chain's CDR3 is CASSVAGAYDEQFF. The CDR3 nucleotides are TGTGCCAGCAGCGTAGCCGGGGCATATGATGAGCAGTTCTTC.

The chain couples TRBV19 to TRBJ2-7; D is unresolved. The CDR3 spans 13 residues. With 2 bases removed from V and 4 bases from J, the gap between germline ends came to 9 bases. CDR1 is LNHDA, CDR2 SQIVND, per germline (reference sequence). In DNA form, the CDR3 reads TGTGCCAGTAGTATATCGCCCGTATACGAGCAGTACTTC. Amino acid sequence: CASSISPVYEQYF.

The chain carries TRBV19 and TRBJ1-6; D ambiguous. The CDR3 has 16 residues. V was cut by 4 bases and J by 7 bases, with 17 bases left in between. The germline V gene has CDR1 LNHDA and CDR2 SQIVND (reference sequence). The CDR3 DNA reads as TGTGCCAGTAGTAACCCCCTCGGGGTTGGCAATTCACCCCTCCACTTT. Protein product: CASSNPLGVGNSPLHF.

The genes are TRBV9 and TRBJ2-2; no clear D. The CDR3 extends over 15 amino acids. V was shortened by 3 bases and J by 4 bases, with 13 bases between the two germline ends. Germline lookup yields CDR1 SGDLS and CDR2 YYNGEE. The CDR3, as DNA: TGTGCCAGCAGCGCCCACGCTGGGCTCACCGGGGAGCTGTTTTTT. Translation gives CASSAHAGLTGELFF. Complete variable domain (other parts from reference TRBV9 and TRBJ2-2): DSGVTQTPKHLITATGQRVTLRCSPRSGDLSVYWYQQSLDQGLQFLIQYYNGEERAKGNILERFSAQQFPDLHSELNLSSLELGDSALYFCASSAHAGLTGELFFGEGSRLTVL.

The DNA for the CDR3 is TGTGCCAGCACCGTCACCGGGAGCCCGGATACGCAGTATTTT. Encoded protein: CASTVTGSPDTQYF. This rearrangement joins TRBV28 to TRBJ2-3; TRBD2 is a possible D gene (6 bases). CDR1 is MDHEN, CDR2 SYDVKM, per germline. The V end was cut by 7 bases, the J end by 6 bases, with 17 bases between. The CDR3 runs to 14 residues.

This chain connects TRBV10-3 to TRBJ2-7, with D perhaps TRBD2 (6 bases). The V end was cut by 6 bases, the J end by 6 bases, with 15 bases between. The V gene's germline CDR1 is ENHRY and CDR2 SYGVKD. This CDR3 contains 13 residues. This CDR3 reads CAIRPREESEQYF. CDR3 in DNA: TGTGCCATCAGACCGAGGGAGGAGAGCGAGCAGTACTTC.

This clone has just one count. The J gene is TRBJ2-7, the V gene TRBV3-1 (or the pseudogene TRBV3-2); 7 bases align to TRBD1. The CDR3 length is 11 residues. V was clipped by 0 bases and J by 12 bases; unmatched bases: 2. Per the germline V gene, CDR1 is LGHDT and CDR2 is YNNKEL (reference sequence). The DNA for the CDR3 is TGTGCCAGCAGCCAAGATCGGGACAGGTACTTC. The encoded protein is CASSQDRDRYF.

The V and J genes are TRBV5-1 and TRBJ1-6, with D perhaps TRBD1 (6 bases). Germline CDR1 reads SGHRS; CDR2 reads YFSETQ. The CDR3 spans 15 residues. With 6 bases removed from V and 11 bases from J, the gap between germline ends came to 21 bases. CDR3: CASTGGPGEGTPLHF. CDR3 sequence (DNA): TGCGCCAGCACCGGGGGCCCCGGGGAGGGGACACCCCTCCACTTT.

This chain uses TRBV10-3 with TRBJ2-1; no definite D call. Germline V gene data show CDR1 as ENHRY and CDR2 as SYGVKD. V shed 2 bases and J shed 8 bases, with 16 bases lying between them. The CDR3 is 15 amino acids. CDR3 DNA: TGTGCCATCAGTGAGGTGTATAACCACCGGGATGAGCAGTTCTTC. This sequence encodes CAISEVYNHRDEQFF.

The rearrangement uses TRBV27 and TRBJ2-3; no clear D gene. With 3 bases removed from V and 4 bases from J, the gap between germline ends came to 2 bases. Germline CDR1 is MNHEY and CDR2 is SMNVEV (reference sequence). This CDR3 comprises 11 residues. The CDR3 reads CASSFSDTQYF. The CDR3 DNA sequence: TGTGCCAGCAGTTTTTCAGATACGCAGTATTTT.

The CDR3 region is CASEVTGGYEQYF. CDR3 in DNA: TGTGCCAGCGAAGTGACAGGGGGCTACGAGCAGTACTTC. The chain is built from TRBV6-6 and TRBJ2-7; 9 bases fit TRBD1. Germline V gene lookup returns CDR1 MNHNY and CDR2 SVGAGI (reference sequence). There are 13 residues in the CDR3. V shed 8 bases, J shed 3 bases, and the junction held 5 bases outside the gene matches.

The rearrangement links TRBV19 to TRBJ1-5; D call uncertain. Germline V gives CDR1 LNHDA, CDR2 SQIVND (reference sequence). V lost 3 bases and J lost 3, with 6 bases in between. The CDR3 loop spans 13 amino acids. The CDR3 here is CASSIQVNQPQHF. The DNA for the CDR3 is TGTGCCAGTAGTATCCAGGTCAATCAGCCCCAGCATTTT.

This chain connects TRBV4-1 to TRBJ1-1, with TRBD1 as a possible D gene (6 bases). V was trimmed by 0 bases and J by 4 bases, leaving 18 bases between them. CDR1 is MGHRA, CDR2 YSYEKL, per germline. This CDR3 is built from 17 residues. The CDR3 nucleotides are TGCGCCAGCAGCCAAGACGAAAACAGGGCCGTGAGCACTGAAGCTTTCTTT. As protein: CASSQDENRAVSTEAFF.

V is TRBV25-1 and J is TRBJ2-7; maybe TRBD1 (5 bases). Trimming removed 5 bases from V and 3 bases from J, with 14 bases in between. The CDR3 has 14 amino acids. Per germline, CDR1 MGHDK and CDR2 SYGVNS. The CDR3 here is CASSPQGWRYEQYF. The CDR3 region has the DNA TGTGCCAGCAGTCCTCAGGGCTGGCGCTACGAGCAGTACTTC.